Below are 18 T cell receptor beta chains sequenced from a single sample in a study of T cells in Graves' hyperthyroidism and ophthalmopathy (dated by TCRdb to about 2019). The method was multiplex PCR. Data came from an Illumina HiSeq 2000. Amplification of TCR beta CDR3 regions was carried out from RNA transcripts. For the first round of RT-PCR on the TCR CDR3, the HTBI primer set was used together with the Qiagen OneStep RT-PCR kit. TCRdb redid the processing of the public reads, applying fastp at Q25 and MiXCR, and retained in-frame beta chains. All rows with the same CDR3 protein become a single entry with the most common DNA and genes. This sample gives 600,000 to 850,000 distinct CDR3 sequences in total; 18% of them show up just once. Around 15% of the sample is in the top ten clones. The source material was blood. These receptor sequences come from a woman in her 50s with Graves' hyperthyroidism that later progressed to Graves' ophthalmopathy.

CDR3 DNA: TGTGCCAGTACGTCCTTCGGGGTGGGGGAGCAGCCCCAGCATTTT. Its protein is CASTSFGVGEQPQHF. The chain recombines TRBV19 with TRBJ1-5; D possibly corresponds to TRBD1 (5 bases). Germline values: CDR1 LNHDA, CDR2 SQIVND (reference sequence). V was pared by 7 bases and J by 7 bases, with 20 bases between. CDR3 size: 15 residues.

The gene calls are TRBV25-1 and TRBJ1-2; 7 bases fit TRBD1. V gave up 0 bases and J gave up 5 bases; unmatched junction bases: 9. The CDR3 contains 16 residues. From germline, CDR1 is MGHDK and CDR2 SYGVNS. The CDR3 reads CASSEYEGGFRYGYTF. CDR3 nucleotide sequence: TGTGCCAGCAGTGAATATGAAGGGGGCTTTCGGTATGGCTACACCTTC.

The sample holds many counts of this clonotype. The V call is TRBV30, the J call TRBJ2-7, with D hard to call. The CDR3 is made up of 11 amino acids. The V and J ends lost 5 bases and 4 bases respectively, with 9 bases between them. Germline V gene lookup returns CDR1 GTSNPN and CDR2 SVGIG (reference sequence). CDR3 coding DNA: TGTGCCTGGGCCTATTCTTACGAGCAGTACTTC. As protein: CAWAYSYEQYF.

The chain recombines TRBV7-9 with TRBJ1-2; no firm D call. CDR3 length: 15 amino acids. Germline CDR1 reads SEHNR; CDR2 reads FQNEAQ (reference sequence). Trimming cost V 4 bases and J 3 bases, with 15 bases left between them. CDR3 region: CASSSTADGDYGYTF. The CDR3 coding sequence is TGTGCCAGCAGCTCGACGGCAGATGGGGACTATGGCTACACCTTC.

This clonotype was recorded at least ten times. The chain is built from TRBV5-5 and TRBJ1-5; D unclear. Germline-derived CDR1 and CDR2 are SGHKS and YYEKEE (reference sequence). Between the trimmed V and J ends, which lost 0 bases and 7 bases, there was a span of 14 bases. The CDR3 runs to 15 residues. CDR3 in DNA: TGTGCCAGCAGCTTGGCGGGCCAGCTTATCCAGCCCCAGCATTTT. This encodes CASSLAGQLIQPQHF. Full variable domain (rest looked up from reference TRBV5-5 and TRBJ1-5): DAGVTQSPTHLIKTRGQQVTLRCSPISGHKSVSWYQQVLGQGPQFIFQYYEKEERGRGNFPDRFSARQFPNYSSELNVNALLLGDSALYLCASSLAGQLIQPQHFGDGTRLSIL.

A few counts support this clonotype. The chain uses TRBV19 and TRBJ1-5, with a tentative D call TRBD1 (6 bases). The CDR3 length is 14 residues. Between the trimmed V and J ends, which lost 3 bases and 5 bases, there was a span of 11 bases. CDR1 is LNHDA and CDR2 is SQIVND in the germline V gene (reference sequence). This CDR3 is CASSISGAYQPQHF. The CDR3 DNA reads TGTGCCAGTAGTATTTCGGGGGCGTATCAGCCCCAGCATTTT. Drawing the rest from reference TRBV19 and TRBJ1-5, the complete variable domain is DGGITQSPKYLFRKEGQNVTLSCEQNLNHDAMYWYRQDPGQGLRLIYYSQIVNDFQKGDIAEGYSVSREKKESFPLTVTSAQKNPTAFYLCASSISGAYQPQHFGDGTRLSIL.

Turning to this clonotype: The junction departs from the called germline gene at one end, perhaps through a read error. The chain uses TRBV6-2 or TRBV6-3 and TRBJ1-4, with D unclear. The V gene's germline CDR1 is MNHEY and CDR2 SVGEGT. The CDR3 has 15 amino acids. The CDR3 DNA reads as TGTGCCAGCAGTTTACCAGGATCAACTAATGGAAAACTGTTTTTT. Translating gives CASSLPGSTNGKLFF.

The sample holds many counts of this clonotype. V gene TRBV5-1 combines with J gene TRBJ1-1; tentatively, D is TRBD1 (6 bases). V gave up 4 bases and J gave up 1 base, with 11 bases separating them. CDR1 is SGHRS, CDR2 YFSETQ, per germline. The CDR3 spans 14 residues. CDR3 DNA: TGCGCCAGCAGCCAACCGGGACAGAACACTGAAGCTTTCTTT. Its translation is CASSQPGQNTEAFF.

CDR3 in DNA: TGTGCCTGGAGTAAAGGTTATGAAGCTTTCTTT. As protein: CAWSKGYEAFF. The chain couples TRBV30 to TRBJ1-1; no firm D call. V was clipped by 2 bases and J by 7 bases, with 8 bases between them. The CDR3 has 11 amino acids. Per the germline V gene, CDR1 is GTSNPN and CDR2 is SVGIG (reference sequence).

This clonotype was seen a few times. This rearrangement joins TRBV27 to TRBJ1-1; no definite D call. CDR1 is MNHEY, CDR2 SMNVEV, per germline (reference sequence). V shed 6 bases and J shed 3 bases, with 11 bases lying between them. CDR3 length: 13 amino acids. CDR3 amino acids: CASRTFWDTEAFF. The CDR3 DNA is TGTGCCAGCAGAACCTTCTGGGACACTGAAGCTTTCTTT.

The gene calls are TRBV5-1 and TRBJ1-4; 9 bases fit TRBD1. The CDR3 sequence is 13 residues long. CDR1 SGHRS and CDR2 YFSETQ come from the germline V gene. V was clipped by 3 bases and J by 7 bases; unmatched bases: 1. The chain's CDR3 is CASSWDRVEKLFF. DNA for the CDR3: TGCGCCAGCAGCTGGGACAGGGTTGAAAAACTGTTTTTT.

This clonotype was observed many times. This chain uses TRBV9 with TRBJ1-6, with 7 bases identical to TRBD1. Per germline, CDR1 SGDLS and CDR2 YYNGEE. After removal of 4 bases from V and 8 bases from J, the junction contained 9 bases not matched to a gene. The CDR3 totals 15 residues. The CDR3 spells CASSPRQGGDSPLHF. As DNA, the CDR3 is TGTGCCAGCAGCCCCCGACAGGGAGGAGATTCACCCCTCCACTTT.

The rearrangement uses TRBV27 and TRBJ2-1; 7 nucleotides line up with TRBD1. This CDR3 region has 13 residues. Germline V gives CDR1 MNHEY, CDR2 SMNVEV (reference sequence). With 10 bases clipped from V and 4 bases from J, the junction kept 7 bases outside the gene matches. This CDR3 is CAIRTGLYNEQFF. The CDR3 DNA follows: TGTGCCATCCGGACAGGACTGTACAATGAGCAGTTCTTC.

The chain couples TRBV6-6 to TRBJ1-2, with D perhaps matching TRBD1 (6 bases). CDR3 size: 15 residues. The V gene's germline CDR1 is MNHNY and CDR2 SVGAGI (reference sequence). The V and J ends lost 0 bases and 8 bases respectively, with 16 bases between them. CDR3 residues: CASSYSIVGGRGYTF. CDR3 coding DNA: TGTGCCAGCAGTTACTCGATTGTAGGGGGAAGAGGCTACACCTTC.

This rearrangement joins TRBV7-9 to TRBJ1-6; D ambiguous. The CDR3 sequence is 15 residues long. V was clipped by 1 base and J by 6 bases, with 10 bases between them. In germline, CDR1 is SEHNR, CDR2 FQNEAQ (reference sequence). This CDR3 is CASSLVAGINSPLHF. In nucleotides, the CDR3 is TGTGCCAGCAGCTTAGTGGCAGGAATTAATTCACCCCTCCACTTT.

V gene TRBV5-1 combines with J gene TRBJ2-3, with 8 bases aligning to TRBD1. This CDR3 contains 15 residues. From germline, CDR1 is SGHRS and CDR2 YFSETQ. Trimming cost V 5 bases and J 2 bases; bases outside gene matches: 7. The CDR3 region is CASRTTGESTDTQYF. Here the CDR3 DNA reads TGCGCCAGCAGAACGACAGGGGAGTCCACAGATACGCAGTATTTT.

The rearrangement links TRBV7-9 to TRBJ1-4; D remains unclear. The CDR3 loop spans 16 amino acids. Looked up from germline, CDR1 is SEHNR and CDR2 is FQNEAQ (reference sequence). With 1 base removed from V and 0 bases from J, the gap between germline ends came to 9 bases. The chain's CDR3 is CASSLGLATTNEKLFF. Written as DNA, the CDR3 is TGTGCCAGCAGCTTAGGACTCGCCACAACTAATGAAAAACTGTTTTTT. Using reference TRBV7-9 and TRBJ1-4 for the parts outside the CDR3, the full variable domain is DTGVSQNPRHKITKRGQNVTFRCDPISEHNRLYWYRQTLGQGPEFLTYFQNEAQLEKSRLLSDRFSAERPKGSFSTLEIQRTEQGDSAMYLCASSLGLATTNEKLFFGSGTQLSVL.

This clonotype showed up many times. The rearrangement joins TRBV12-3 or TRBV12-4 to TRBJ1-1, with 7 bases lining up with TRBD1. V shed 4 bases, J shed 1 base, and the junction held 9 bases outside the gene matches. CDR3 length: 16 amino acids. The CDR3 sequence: CASSWGTGTANTEAFF. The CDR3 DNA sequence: TGTGCCAGCAGTTGGGGCACCGGGACAGCGAACACTGAAGCTTTCTTT.